Listed below are T cell receptor beta chains from one sample, sequenced in a study of T cell changes during pregnancy in multiple sclerosis. Generated by immunoSEQ multiplex PCR, the TCRdb table keeps only in-frame clones and is missing some. The table has 85,000 to 100,000 clones, 85% to 95% seen once. The material was peripheral blood, obtained after pregnancy. The receptor set was obtained from a female donor with multiple sclerosis, enrolled in a pregnancy study. Each CDR3 is given with its conserved first and last residue. Fields, in order: CDR3 DNA, CDR3 protein, D gene, J gene, V gene, CDR3 length, clone size. D genes are given only for firm matches. Clone size is given for some rows only: seen once, a few or many times, or a class if the clone is expanded.

DNA: TGCAGCGGAATTTGGATTACTAGGGACACTGAAGCTTTCTTT
CDR3: CSGIWITRDTEAFF
D: NA
J: TRBJ1-1
V: TRBV29-1
length: 14
size: NA

DNA: TGTGCCAGCAGCTTCGGGACAGGGGCCTACGAGCAGTACTTC
CDR3: CASSFGTGAYEQYF
D: TRBD1
J: TRBJ2-7
V: TRBV5-8
length: 14
size: NA

DNA: TGTGCCAGCAGCCCTCTGGACAGCGTTTCCTACGAGCAGTACTTC
CDR3: CASSPLDSVSYEQYF
D: NA
J: TRBJ2-7
V: TRBV7-2
length: 15
size: NA

DNA: TGTGCCAGCAGTGTTCGGACAGGGGCCAAAAAAGAGACCCAGTACTTC
CDR3: CASSVRTGAKKETQYF
D: TRBD1
J: TRBJ2-5
V: TRBV6-1
length: 16
size: NA

DNA: TGTGCTAGTGCACAAGACAGGCATGGCTACACCTTC
CDR3: CASAQDRHGYTF
D: NA
J: TRBJ1-2
V: TRBV12-5
length: 12
size: NA

DNA: TGTGCCAGCAGCTCGCGCTGGGGAGGGGGGCGTGCCCAAGAGACCCAGTACTTC
CDR3: CASSSRWGGGRAQETQYF
D: NA
J: TRBJ2-5
V: TRBV5-6
length: 18
size: once

DNA: TGTGCCAGCAGCTTGGCGGCGGTACCCTCCTACAATGAGCAGTTCTTC
CDR3: CASSLAAVPSYNEQFF
D: NA
J: TRBJ2-1
V: TRBV5-5
length: 16
size: once

DNA: TGTGCCAGAAGCCCCAACCCGGGGGGCGCGGAATATGAAAAACTGTTTTTT
CDR3: CARSPNPGGAEYEKLFF
D: NA
J: TRBJ1-4
V: TRBV5-3
length: 17
size: NA

DNA: TGTGCCAGCAGTTACAGAGGGACAGGGAATGAGCAGTTCTTC
CDR3: CASSYRGTGNEQFF
D: TRBD1
J: TRBJ2-1
V: TRBV6-6
length: 14
size: NA

DNA: TGTGCCAGCATGATTCAAGGGGGACTAATCGGCGAGCAGTACTTC
CDR3: CASMIQGGLIGEQYF
D: NA
J: TRBJ2-7
V: TRBV2
length: 15
size: once

DNA: TGTGCCAGCAGCCAAGATCGGCTAGCCACCCCCTACGAGCAGTACTTC
CDR3: CASSQDRLATPYEQYF
D: NA
J: TRBJ2-7
V: TRBV4-2
length: 16
size: NA

DNA: TGTGCCTGGAGTCGGGGACTAGCTCAGAATGAGCAGTTCTTC
CDR3: CAWSRGLAQNEQFF
D: TRBD2
J: TRBJ2-1
V: TRBV30
length: 14
size: NA

DNA: TGCAGCGTTGAAGGCCCACGGGGGGAGAGAAACAATGAGCAGTTCTTC
CDR3: CSVEGPRGERNNEQFF
D: TRBD2
J: TRBJ2-1
V: TRBV29-1
length: 16
size: NA

DNA: TGTGCCAGCAGTTACAAACCCGGGTTCGAGTCCTACGAGCAGTACTTC
CDR3: CASSYKPGFESYEQYF
D: NA
J: TRBJ2-7
V: TRBV6-5
length: 16
size: NA

DNA: TGTGCCAGCAGCGCCGACCCCGGGACACCCTATGGCTACACCTTC
CDR3: CASSADPGTPYGYTF
D: NA
J: TRBJ1-2
V: TRBV5-5
length: 15
size: NA

DNA: TGTGCCAGCAGCCAAGGGTGGCTAGCGGGCTCACTGACAGATACGCAGTATTTT
CDR3: CASSQGWLAGSLTDTQYF
D: TRBD2
J: TRBJ2-3
V: TRBV14
length: 18
size: NA

DNA: TGTGCCAGCAGCTTAGACATTCTCGGGGATTCACCCCTCCACTTT
CDR3: CASSLDILGDSPLHF
D: NA
J: TRBJ1-6
V: TRBV11-1
length: 15
size: NA

DNA: TGTGCCATCAGGCCCGTCGGGACTAGCGGGACCGGGGAGCTGTTTTTT
CDR3: CAIRPVGTSGTGELFF
D: TRBD2
J: TRBJ2-2
V: TRBV10-3
length: 16
size: NA

DNA: TGCGCCAGCAGCTTGGGGAGTAGCGGTTTAACTGGCGAGCAGTACTTC
CDR3: CASSLGSSGLTGEQYF
D: NA
J: TRBJ2-7
V: TRBV5-1
length: 16
size: NA

DNA: TGCGCCAGCAGCTTGGGGGACAGGGTTTACGAGCAGTACTTC
CDR3: CASSLGDRVYEQYF
D: TRBD1
J: TRBJ2-7
V: TRBV5-1
length: 14
size: once

DNA: TGCAGCGTCCGGACCAGCGGGGGCACAGATACGCAGTATTTT
CDR3: CSVRTSGGTDTQYF
D: TRBD2
J: TRBJ2-3
V: TRBV29-1
length: 14
size: NA

DNA: TGTGCCAGCAGCCGGACAGGGGCCTACGAGCAGTACTTC
CDR3: CASSRTGAYEQYF
D: TRBD1
J: TRBJ2-7
V: TRBV27
length: 13
size: NA

DNA: TGTGCCAGCAGCTTATTGGGGGGGGGAATTTACAATGAGCAGTTCTTC
CDR3: CASSLLGGGIYNEQFF
D: TRBD2
J: TRBJ2-1
V: TRBV7-3
length: 16
size: NA

DNA: TGTGCCAGTAGTGGGGGAGGGGGACCCTACGAGCAGTACTTC
CDR3: CASSGGGGPYEQYF
D: NA
J: TRBJ2-7
V: TRBV19
length: 14
size: NA

DNA: TGTGCCAGCAGCTTAACAGGGGGCAACGAAAAACTGTTTTTT
CDR3: CASSLTGGNEKLFF
D: TRBD1
J: TRBJ1-4
V: TRBV7-9
length: 14
size: NA

DNA: TGTGCCAGCAGCTTGGAGAACCGTAAGGAGGAGCAGTACTTC
CDR3: CASSLENRKEEQYF
D: NA
J: TRBJ2-7
V: TRBV5-4
length: 14
size: NA

DNA: TGTGCCTGCCGACCAGGGGGAAGTGTGTACACCATATATTTT
CDR3: CACRPGGSVYTIYF
D: TRBD1
J: TRBJ1-3
V: TRBV30
length: 14
size: NA

DNA: TGTGCCAGCAGCTTCACGGGAGGCGCTGAAGCTTTCTTT
CDR3: CASSFTGGAEAFF
D: NA
J: TRBJ1-1
V: TRBV11-3
length: 13
size: NA

DNA: TGTGCCAGCTCACCAGTCGACCCTAGCTCTGGAAACACCATATATTTT
CDR3: CASSPVDPSSGNTIYF
D: NA
J: TRBJ1-3
V: TRBV18
length: 16
size: NA

DNA: TGTGCCAGCAGACGGTCGACAGGGGGCATCTATGGCTACACCTTC
CDR3: CASRRSTGGIYGYTF
D: TRBD1
J: TRBJ1-2
V: TRBV7-8
length: 15
size: NA

DNA: TGTGCCAGCAGCTTATTGGGGCTGGAGACTGAAGCTTTCTTT
CDR3: CASSLLGLETEAFF
D: NA
J: TRBJ1-1
V: TRBV7-2
length: 14
size: few

DNA: TGTGCCAGCAGCATCGGGGTGATCCCAGATACGCAGTATTTT
CDR3: CASSIGVIPDTQYF
D: NA
J: TRBJ2-3
V: TRBV25-1
length: 14
size: NA

DNA: TGTGCCAGCAGGCGGGATATTATCTACGAGCAGTACTTC
CDR3: CASRRDIIYEQYF
D: NA
J: TRBJ2-7
V: TRBV6-5
length: 13
size: NA

DNA: TGCGCCAGCAGCCAAGGGACAGGCTCTGGAAACACCATATATTTT
CDR3: CASSQGTGSGNTIYF
D: TRBD1
J: TRBJ1-3
V: TRBV4-3
length: 15
size: NA

DNA: TGTGCCAGCAGTGAAACCGTCCTACAGGGGGCCTCTAACTATGGCTACACCTTC
CDR3: CASSETVLQGASNYGYTF
D: TRBD1
J: TRBJ1-2
V: TRBV6-1
length: 18
size: once

DNA: TGTGCCAGCAGCGCCCCGGGACAGCGAAACTATGGCTACACCTTC
CDR3: CASSAPGQRNYGYTF
D: TRBD1
J: TRBJ1-2
V: TRBV7-6
length: 15
size: NA

DNA: TGCAGCGGAGGTCGGGGTGGAGACGAGCAGTACTTC
CDR3: CSGGRGGDEQYF
D: NA
J: TRBJ2-7
V: TRBV29-1
length: 12
size: NA

DNA: TGTGCCAGCAGCTTAGGAGCTAACTATGGCTACACCTTC
CDR3: CASSLGANYGYTF
D: NA
J: TRBJ1-2
V: TRBV7-9
length: 13
size: NA

DNA: TGTGCCAGCAGTCTTATAGCCCAGGACAGGCTTTCTTTCTATGGCTACACCTTC
CDR3: CASSLIAQDRLSFYGYTF
D: TRBD1
J: TRBJ1-2
V: TRBV7-9
length: 18
size: NA

DNA: TGTGCCAGCTCACCAGGGCAGGTCCAAGAGACCCAGTACTTC
CDR3: CASSPGQVQETQYF
D: NA
J: TRBJ2-5
V: TRBV18
length: 14
size: NA

DNA: TGTGCCAGCAGCCCGGGACTAGCGGGGGGGTATCACTACAATGAGCAGTTCTTC
CDR3: CASSPGLAGGYHYNEQFF
D: TRBD2
J: TRBJ2-1
V: TRBV7-3
length: 18
size: NA

DNA: TGTGCCAGCAGTTTTAGCCTGGGTCAAAGAGCTTTCTTT
CDR3: CASSFSLGQRAFF
D: NA
J: TRBJ1-1
V: TRBV27
length: 13
size: NA

DNA: TGTGCCAGCAGCCCATCAATGGAGAGAGGATCTGGGGCCAACGTCCTGACTTTC
CDR3: CASSPSMERGSGANVLTF
D: NA
J: TRBJ2-6
V: TRBV9
length: 18
size: NA

DNA: TGCGCCAGCAGCTTGCTGACCGGGGAGCTGTTTTTT
CDR3: CASSLLTGELFF
D: NA
J: TRBJ2-2
V: TRBV5-1
length: 12
size: NA